This entry lists 20 T cell receptor beta chains sequenced from one sample in a study of OX40 agonist ivuxolimab in advanced cancers. Method: immunoSEQ multiplex PCR; TCRdb's copy keeps in-frame clones and lacks some. The sample yields roughly 60,000 clones, 70% to 90% seen once. This sample comprised CD4+ or CD8+ T cells sorted from blood, obtained in a trial of the OX40 agonist ivuxolimab. These receptor sequences come from an adult with an advanced solid tumor such as melanoma, head and neck, liver or kidney cancer.

The chain joins TRBV7-9 to TRBJ2-7, with D possibly matching TRBD1 (5 bases). Germline lookup yields CDR1 SEHNR and CDR2 FQNEAQ (reference sequence). V lost 1 base to trimming and J lost 6 bases, with 10 bases between them. The CDR3 contains 13 residues. The CDR3 bases are TGTGCCAGCAGCTTAGGAAGGGGTGGCGAGCAGTACTTC. Translating it yields CASSLGRGGEQYF.

By its share, this clone is medium-sized. V and J are TRBV6-5 and TRBJ1-6; D gene unclear. Trimming pared 6 bases from V and 5 bases from J, leaving 14 bases between. The CDR3 sequence is 15 residues long. Germline CDR1 reads MNHEY; CDR2 reads SVGAGI. The CDR3 nucleotides read TGTGCCAGCAGCCCCCGGACCCTTAATAATTCACCCCTCCACTTT. Its protein is CASSPRTLNNSPLHF.

The V gene is TRBV5-6, the J gene TRBJ2-3; D is unresolved. Trimming pared 0 bases from V and 0 bases from J, leaving 5 bases between. Germline loops: CDR1 SGHDT, CDR2 YYEEEE. CDR3 length: 14 amino acids. CDR3 coding DNA: TGTGCCAGCAGCTTGGATGTGAGCACAGATACGCAGTATTTT. It encodes CASSLDVSTDTQYF.

The chain combines TRBV7-9 with TRBJ1-1; D may be TRBD1 (5 bases). The germline V gene encodes CDR1 SEHNR and CDR2 FQNEAQ (reference sequence). CDR3 length equals 13 residues. V gave up 5 bases and J gave up 6 bases, with 13 bases separating them. CDR3 sequence (DNA): TGTGCCAGCAGCAGATGGGGGGGAGCTGAAGCTTTCTTT. Amino acid sequence: CASSRWGGAEAFF.

V gene TRBV5-4 combines with J gene TRBJ1-1; the D gene is possibly TRBD1 (5 bases). The germline V gene encodes CDR1 SGHNT and CDR2 YYREEE (reference sequence). The V and J ends lost 4 bases and 5 bases respectively, with 12 bases between them. The CDR3 loop spans 13 amino acids. The CDR3 DNA sequence: TGTGCCAGCAGCCCCGGCCCAGGGACTGAAGCTTTCTTT. Protein sequence: CASSPGPGTEAFF.

The J gene is TRBJ2-3, the V gene TRBV6-5, with a tentative D call TRBD1 (6 bases). Germline V gene sequence: CDR1 MNHEY, CDR2 SVGAGI. Between the trimmed V and J ends, which lost 8 bases and 4 bases, there was a span of 13 bases. The CDR3 covers 13 residues. This CDR3 is CASSFGGADTQYF. In nucleotides, the CDR3 is TGTGCCAGCTCGTTTGGGGGCGCAGATACGCAGTATTTT.

This sequence joins TRBV6-1 and TRBJ1-1; D unclear. Germline V gene data show CDR1 as MNHNS and CDR2 as SASEGT. CDR3 length equals 11 residues. Between the trimmed V and J ends, which lost 6 bases and 11 bases, there was a span of 13 bases. In DNA, the CDR3 is TGTGCCAGCAGGGCAACAGTTGAGGCTTTCTTT. Its translation: CASRATVEAFF.

The chain links TRBV6-5 to TRBJ2-4; D is unresolved. Germline CDR1 and CDR2: MNHEY and SVGAGI. There are 16 residues in the CDR3. The germline V and J ends were trimmed by 0 bases and 0 bases, with 9 bases remaining between them. CDR3 DNA sequence: TGTGCCAGCAGTTACTCTCCCTCCATAGCCAAAAACATTCAGTACTTC. It is translated as CASSYSPSIAKNIQYF.

The chain recombines TRBV5-1 with TRBJ2-2; 9 nucleotides match TRBD1. The ends lost 8 bases at V and 3 bases at J; junction bases unmatched: 2. The CDR3 covers 13 residues. Germline CDR1 reads SGHRS; CDR2 reads YFSETQ. In DNA, the CDR3 is TGCGCCAGTAGGACAGGGGACACCGGGGAGCTGTTTTTT. This sequence encodes CASRTGDTGELFF. The full variable domain, rest sourced from reference TRBV5-1 and TRBJ2-2, is KAGVTQTPRYLIKTRGQQVTLSCSPISGHRSVSWYQQTPGQGLQFLFEYFSETQRNKGNFPGRFSGRQFSNSRSEMNVSTLELGDSALYLCASRTGDTGELFFGEGSRLTVL.

The gene calls are TRBV7-6 and TRBJ2-7, with TRBD2 matching 12 bases. The CDR3 covers 18 residues. J lost 6 bases, V lost 6 bases, and 18 bases had no gene match. From germline, CDR1 is SGHVS and CDR2 FNYEAQ. In DNA, the CDR3 is TGTGCCAGCAGTCCACCCAGGGCTAGCGGGAGGGCCATACTCGAGCAGTACTTC. This encodes CASSPPRASGRAILEQYF.

This rearrangement joins TRBV5-8 to TRBJ2-5; 7 positions match TRBD1. Losses at the gene ends were 1 base for V and 2 bases for J; bases not matched to a gene: 8. The CDR3 extends over 16 amino acids. Germline loops: CDR1 SGHTS, CDR2 YDEGEE. CDR3: CASSLLQGQEQETQYF. The CDR3 bases are TGTGCCAGCAGCTTGTTACAGGGGCAGGAGCAAGAGACCCAGTACTTC.

The rearrangement links TRBV18 to TRBJ1-2, with D hard to call. Germline V gives CDR1 KGHSH, CDR2 LQKENI. The CDR3 is made up of 15 amino acids. Trimming took 5 bases from V and 0 from J, leaving 13 bases between them. CDR3 DNA: TGTGCCAGCTCAAGAAATCAGGAGTCTAACTATGGCTACACCTTC. The encoded protein is CASSRNQESNYGYTF.

The rearrangement uses TRBV7-6 and TRBJ1-4; D not resolved. The V gene lost 1 base and the J gene lost 5 bases, with 8 bases spanning the gap. This CDR3 contains 14 residues. Germline loops: CDR1 SGHVS, CDR2 FNYEAQ. The CDR3 reads CASSLDHLNEKLFF. The CDR3 nucleotides are TGTGCCAGCAGCTTAGACCACTTAAATGAAAAACTGTTTTTT. The full variable domain, its missing parts supplied by reference TRBV7-6 and TRBJ1-4, is GAGVSQSPRYKVTKRGQDVALRCDPISGHVSLYWYRQALGQGPEFLTYFNYEAQQDKSGLPNDRFSAERPEGSISTLTIQRTEQRDSAMYRCASSLDHLNEKLFFGSGTQLSVL.

V gene TRBV5-1 combines with J gene TRBJ2-3; weak D call: TRBD1 (5 bases). This CDR3 comprises 13 residues. V lost 2 bases and J lost 6, with 10 bases in between. Per germline, CDR1 SGHRS and CDR2 YFSETQ. CDR3 sequence: CASSFSGSDTQYF. DNA for the CDR3: TGCGCCAGCAGCTTCTCAGGGTCTGATACGCAGTATTTT. The variable domain in full, completed from reference TRBV5-1 and TRBJ2-3, reads KAGVTQTPRYLIKTRGQQVTLSCSPISGHRSVSWYQQTPGQGLQFLFEYFSETQRNKGNFPGRFSGRQFSNSRSEMNVSTLELGDSALYLCASSFSGSDTQYFGPGTRLTVL.

The J gene is TRBJ2-2, the V gene TRBV4-1; D unresolved. The CDR3 runs 16 residues. V was clipped by 0 bases and J by 1 base, with 9 bases between them. CDR1 and CDR2 from the germline V gene are MGHRA and YSYEKL. The DNA of the CDR3 is TGCGCCAGCAGCCAAGATTTAGGGCTGAACACCGGGGAGCTGTTTTTT. Its translation: CASSQDLGLNTGELFF.

The chain uses TRBV7-7 and TRBJ2-5; 7 nucleotides agree with TRBD1. There are 13 residues in the CDR3. V was clipped by 4 bases and J by 5 bases; unmatched bases: 4. Germline V lookup: CDR1 SSHAT, CDR2 FNYEAQ (reference sequence). CDR3 bases: TGTGCCAGCAGCTCGACAGGGTTGGAGACCCAGTACTTC. Protein sequence: CASSSTGLETQYF.

This clone occurred a few times. The CDR3 spells CASSVATGGETQYF. The CDR3 coding sequence is TGTGCCAGCAGCGTAGCGACGGGGGGGGAGACCCAGTACTTC. This chain links TRBV9 with TRBJ2-5; 8 bases map to TRBD2. CDR3 size: 14 residues. Germline lookup yields CDR1 SGDLS and CDR2 YYNGEE. With V trimmed by 0 bases and J by 5 bases, 3 bases remained unmatched.

The chain couples TRBV2 to TRBJ2-3, with a tentative D call TRBD1 (5 bases). CDR3 size: 17 residues. V lost 0 bases and J 2 bases, leaving 15 bases between the germline ends. Germline lookup yields CDR1 SNHLY and CDR2 FYNNEI. The CDR3 DNA reads TGTGCCAGCAGTGAAGCGCGGACAATCACCTACACAGATACGCAGTATTTT. Protein product: CASSEARTITYTDTQYF.

V is TRBV5-7 and J is TRBJ2-2; D remains ambiguous. TRBV5-7 is reported as an ORF; its role is uncertain. V dropped 2 bases and J dropped 3 bases, with 11 bases sitting between them. The CDR3 extends over 15 amino acids. For the CDR3, the DNA is TGTGCCAGCAGCTTTGCCGGTGGGGACACCGGGGAGCTGTTTTTT. The encoded protein is CASSFAGGDTGELFF.

The V and J genes are TRBV7-8 and TRBJ2-7; the match to TRBD1 covers 10 bases. Trimming at V came to 3 bases and at J to 3 bases, leaving 5 bases not matched to a gene. This CDR3 comprises 15 residues. Germline CDR1 SGHVS, CDR2 FQNEAQ. This CDR3 is CASSLRRDRGYEQYF. The CDR3 bases are TGTGCCAGCAGCTTGCGCCGGGACAGGGGCTACGAGCAGTACTTC.